Below are 10 T cell receptor beta chains sequenced from a single sample in a study of CD8 T cells in ankylosing spondylitis. TCRdb recomputed calls from the 5' RACE reads with MiXCR, one row per CDR3 protein. The repertoire consists of under 300,000 distinct CDR3 sequences, with 8.6% occurring once and the leading ten covering 6.8%. The sample consisted of blood, either unsorted or a sorted T cell fraction (not recorded which). All receptors come from a male donor with ankylosing spondylitis or in good health (not recorded which).

This clonotype was detected many times. The chain links TRBV7-8 to TRBJ2-1; TRBD2 matches at 10 bases. The germline gives CDR1 SGHVS, CDR2 FQNEAQ. The CDR3 loop spans 16 amino acids. Trimming cost V 0 bases and J 5 bases; bases outside gene matches: 4. Here the CDR3 reads CASSLARLAGDNEQFF. DNA of the CDR3: TGTGCCAGCAGCTTAGCGCGGCTAGCGGGGGACAATGAGCAGTTCTTC.

Only one count was recorded for this clonotype. This rearrangement joins TRBV5-6 to TRBJ2-4; 8 bases are shared with TRBD1. Germline-derived CDR1 and CDR2 are SGHDT and YYEEEE. The CDR3 has 15 residues. Germline trimming cut 3 bases from V and 4 bases from J; bases unmatched to any gene: 6. In nucleotides, the CDR3 is TGTGCCAGCAGCTCTTGGACAGGGCAAAAAAACATTCAGTACTTC. Translated: CASSSWTGQKNIQYF.

Many counts were recorded for this clonotype. The genes are TRBV12-3 or TRBV12-4 and TRBJ1-3, with 8 bases identical to TRBD1. The length of the CDR3 is 16 residues. The V and J ends lost 6 bases and 0 bases, in that order; junction bases with no gene match: 7. CDR3: CASREQGVSSGNTIYF. CDR3 nucleotide sequence: TGTGCCAGCAGAGAACAGGGGGTGAGCTCTGGAAACACCATATATTTT.

This clonotype was picked up many times. This chain uses TRBV12-3 or TRBV12-4 with TRBJ2-5, with D possibly being TRBD1 (6 bases). CDR3 size: 15 residues. V lost 3 bases to trimming and J lost 1 base, with 12 bases between them. The chain's CDR3 is CASSLGVGGQETQYF. Here the CDR3 DNA reads TGTGCCAGCAGTTTGGGGGTAGGGGGCCAAGAGACCCAGTACTTC.

This clonotype came up many times. V is TRBV5-1 and J is TRBJ2-5; 7 positions agree with TRBD1. The CDR3 has 14 residues. Looked up from germline, CDR1 is SGHRS and CDR2 is YFSETQ. V was pared by 4 bases and J by 0 bases, with 3 bases of the junction left unmatched. The CDR3 is CASSPGQYQETQYF. The CDR3 nucleotides read TGCGCCAGCAGCCCGGGACAGTACCAAGAGACCCAGTACTTC.

This clonotype was seen ten or more times. This chain uses TRBV10-3 with TRBJ1-4, with a tentative D call TRBD1 (5 bases). The CDR3 has 14 residues. From germline, CDR1 is ENHRY and CDR2 SYGVKD. V was trimmed by 8 bases and J by 1 base, leaving 11 bases between them. The CDR3 here is CAIGGGGTNEKLFF. The CDR3 bases are TGTGCCATCGGGGGAGGAGGAACTAATGAAAAACTGTTTTTT.

There are many counts of this clonotype. The rearrangement links TRBV7-3 to TRBJ1-1, with D possibly being TRBD1 (6 bases). The CDR3 totals 13 residues. V was pared by 5 bases and J by 7 bases, with 14 bases between. The V gene's germline CDR1 is SGHTA and CDR2 FQGTGA. CDR3 protein: CASSPGTKYEAFF. In DNA form, the CDR3 reads TGTGCCAGCAGCCCCGGGACAAAATATGAAGCTTTCTTT.

This clonotype has just a few counts. V and J are TRBV10-3 and TRBJ1-2; D not resolved. The CDR3 extends over 15 amino acids. V lost 4 bases and J 2 bases, leaving 14 bases between the germline ends. The germline CDR1 and CDR2 sequences are ENHRY and SYGVKD. CDR3: CAISGSGRANYGYTF. In DNA form, the CDR3 reads TGTGCCATCAGTGGGTCCGGCAGAGCCAACTATGGCTACACCTTC.

This clonotype showed up many times. The chain is built from TRBV20-1 and TRBJ2-5; D is uncertain. The V gene lost 6 bases and the J gene lost 2 bases, with 7 bases spanning the gap. CDR3 length equals 11 residues. Germline CDR1 is DFQATT and CDR2 is SNEGSKA (reference sequence). The CDR3 region is CSAKPQETQYF. CDR3 coding DNA: TGCAGTGCGAAGCCTCAAGAGACCCAGTACTTC.

The rearrangement links TRBV7-9 to TRBJ1-4; possibly TRBD1 for D (6 bases). This CDR3 region has 13 residues. V was clipped by 5 bases and J by 8 bases, with 12 bases between them. Germline loops: CDR1 SEHNR, CDR2 FQNEAQ (reference sequence). Written as DNA, the CDR3 is TGTGCCAGCAGCAAGGGGACACTCGAAAAACTGTTTTTT. Translating it yields CASSKGTLEKLFF. Using reference TRBV7-9 and TRBJ1-4 for the parts outside the CDR3, the full variable domain is DTGVSQNPRHKITKRGQNVTFRCDPISEHNRLYWYRQTLGQGPEFLTYFQNEAQLEKSRLLSDRFSAERPKGSFSTLEIQRTEQGDSAMYLCASSKGTLEKLFFGSGTQLSVL.